The present T cell receptor (beta chain) was sequenced within a study of HIV-infected patients and healthy controls. TCRdb analysed the 5' RACE reads with MiXCR anew, one entry per CDR3 protein. The table has tens of thousands of distinct CDR3 sequences, 15% to 20% seen once; the top ten hold under 1.5%. Germline values: CDR1 SGHRS, CDR2 YFSETQ. Trimming took 0 bases from V and 0 from J, leaving 3 bases between them. CDR3 length: 13 residues. The clonotype originates from a human donor in good health. J is TRBJ2-5 and V is TRBV5-1; the D is unclear. The sample was CD4+ T cells from blood. CDR3 nucleotides: TGCGCCAGCAGCTTGGGAAACCAAGAGACCCAGTACTTC. This gives the protein CASSLGNQETQYF.